The clone carrying this T cell receptor (beta chain) occurred a few times. The sample is drawn from a study of regulatory T cells in long-lasting Graves disease. Germline CDR1 SGHTA, CDR2 FQGNSA. The ends lost 1 base at V and 1 base at J; junction bases unmatched: 11. The CDR3 covers 19 residues. Libraries of TCR beta came from iRepertoire HTBI primers plus Arm-PCR of CDR3 regions. TCRdb re-called the multiplex PCR reads through MiXCR, storing one row per CDR3 protein. The repertoire has under 500,000 distinct CDR3 sequences, about a sixth of them found once; the top ten carry around 11%. Noted time point: newly diagnosed GD, antithyroid drugs for less than 3 months. Preparation of the TCR library used RNA extracted from PBMCs. This same sample was also part of a study on T cells in Graves' hyperthyroidism and ophthalmopathy. Per that study: Researchers found most expanded thyroid clonotypes above 0.001 in blood as well.

Material: peripheral blood mononuclear cells (PBMCs), obtained at new diagnosis, from a patient treated with antithyroid drugs. The source is a woman aged 25 to 45 with Graves disease. The gene calls are TRBV7-2 and TRBJ2-4; 9 positions agree with TRBD2. The CDR3 sequence: CASSLVPAGGRGAKNIQYF. CDR3 DNA: TGTGCCAGCAGCTTAGTCCCAGCGGGAGGCCGGGGGGCCAAAAACATTCAGTACTTC.